These 2 T cell receptor beta chains came from one sample sequenced in a study of blood T cell repertoires in COVID-19. The assay was immunoSEQ multiplex PCR, and TCRdb's table has in-frame clones only and misses some. The repertoire includes a few hundred thousand clones, roughly 91% of them detected once, and less than 8% sits in the top ten. Input material: PBMCs or T cells enriched from blood (not recorded which). The source of these receptors is a man aged 25-45 years in a cohort exposed to, infected with or recovered from COVID-19 (not recorded which).

The chain is built from TRBV27 and TRBJ1-6; 7 bases line up with TRBD1. Germline assignment: CDR1 MNHEY and CDR2 SMNVEV (reference sequence). V gave up 4 bases and J gave up 8 bases; unmatched junction bases: 5. The CDR3 consists of 14 residues. The DNA for the CDR3 is TGTGCCAGCAGTTCCGGGACAGCACATTCACCCCTCCACTTT. Protein sequence: CASSSGTAHSPLHF.

J is TRBJ2-5 and V is TRBV6-1; 8 bases agree with TRBD2. The germline CDR1 and CDR2 sequences are MNHNS and SASEGT. The CDR3 has 18 residues. The ends lost 3 bases at V and 5 bases at J; junction bases unmatched: 17. The CDR3 spells CASSEFGGRTTKPETQYF. Written as DNA, the CDR3 is TGTGCCAGCAGTGAGTTCGGCGGGAGGACGACGAAGCCGGAGACCCAGTACTTC.